This T cell receptor beta chain was captured by sequencing in a study of T cell clusters in autoimmune cytopenias. Study conclusions and caveats: Primary autoimmune cytopenia patients seemingly lacked the physiological T cell clusters found in healthy donors.

TRB was amplified from 250 ng of peripheral blood genomic DNA per sample. TRB rearrangements were amplified by touch-down multiplex PCR with mixed TRB-A/B primers. Using the multiplex PCR reads, TCRdb records one entry per CDR3 protein without DNA. The sample table sets out about 7,400 distinct CDR3 sequences. Of note for this clonotype: Its antigen remains unknown.

This CDR3 is built from 18 residues. The chain combines TRBV12-3 or TRBV12-4 with TRBJ1-1; TCRdb's D call of TRBD1 is untestable without DNA. Material for sequencing was peripheral blood. The receptor's source is a human donor with an autoimmune cytopenia or autoimmune hepatitis (not recorded which). This CDR3 is CASSSLTGTGAHNTEAFF.